This TCR beta chain was profiled in a study of blood T cell repertoires in COVID-19. This CDR3 comprises 16 residues. The germline gives CDR1 SGHTA, CDR2 FQGNSA. J was trimmed by 1 base and V by 5 bases; bases with no gene match: 3. The table came from immunoSEQ multiplex PCR; TCRdb's copy has only in-frame clones and leaves some out. The table includes approximately 230,000 clones, about 86% detected once. Worth noting for this clone: Other DNA sequences from this sample encode an identical CDR3 as well.

The chain has TRBV7-2 and TRBJ2-5; 14 positions match TRBD2. The sample consisted of peripheral blood. The TCR comes from an elderly man with acute or convalescent COVID-19. The CDR3 region is CASSLGLAGGQETQYF. The CDR3 DNA reads as TGTGCCAGCAGCCTTGGACTAGCGGGGGGCCAAGAGACCCAGTACTTC. Combining the CDR3 with reference TRBV7-2 and TRBJ2-5 gives the whole variable domain GAGVSQSPSNKVTEKGKDVELRCDPISGHTALYWYRQSLGQGLEFLIYFQGNSAPDKSGLPSDRFSAERTGGSVSTLTIQRTQQEDSAVYLCASSLGLAGGQETQYFGPGTRLLVL.